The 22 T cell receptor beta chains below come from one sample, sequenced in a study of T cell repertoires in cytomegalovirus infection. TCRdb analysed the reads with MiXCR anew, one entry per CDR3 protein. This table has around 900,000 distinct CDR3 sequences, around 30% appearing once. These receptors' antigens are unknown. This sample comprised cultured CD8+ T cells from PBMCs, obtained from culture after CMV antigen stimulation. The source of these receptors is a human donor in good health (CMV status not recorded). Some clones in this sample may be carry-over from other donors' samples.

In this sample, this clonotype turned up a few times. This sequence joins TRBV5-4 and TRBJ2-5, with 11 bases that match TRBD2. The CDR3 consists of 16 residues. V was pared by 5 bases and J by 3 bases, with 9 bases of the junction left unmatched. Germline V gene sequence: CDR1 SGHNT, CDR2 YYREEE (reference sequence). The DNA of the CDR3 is TGTGCCAGCAGGACTAGCGGGGAGCCAGCCGAAGAGACCCAGTACTTC. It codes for CASRTSGEPAEETQYF.

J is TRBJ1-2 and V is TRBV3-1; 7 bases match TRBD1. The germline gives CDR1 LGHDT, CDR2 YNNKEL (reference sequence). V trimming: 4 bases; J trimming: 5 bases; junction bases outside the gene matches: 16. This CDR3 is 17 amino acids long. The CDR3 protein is CASSLLRDSLGNYGYTF. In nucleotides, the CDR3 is TGTGCCAGCAGCCTCCTCAGGGACAGTCTGGGAAATTATGGCTACACCTTC.

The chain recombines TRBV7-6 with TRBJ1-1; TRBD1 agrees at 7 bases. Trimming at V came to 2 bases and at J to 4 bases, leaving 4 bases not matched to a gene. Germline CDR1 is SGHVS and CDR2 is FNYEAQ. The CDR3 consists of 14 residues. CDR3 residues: CASSLNRGVTEAFF. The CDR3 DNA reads TGTGCCAGCAGCTTAAACAGGGGAGTCACTGAAGCTTTCTTT.

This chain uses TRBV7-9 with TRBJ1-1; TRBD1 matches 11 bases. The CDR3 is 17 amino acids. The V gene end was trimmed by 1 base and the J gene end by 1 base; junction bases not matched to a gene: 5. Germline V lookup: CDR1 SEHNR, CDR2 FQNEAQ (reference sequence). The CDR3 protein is CASSLDPGQGANTEAFF. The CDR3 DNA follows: TGTGCCAGCAGCTTAGACCCTGGACAGGGGGCGAACACTGAAGCTTTCTTT.

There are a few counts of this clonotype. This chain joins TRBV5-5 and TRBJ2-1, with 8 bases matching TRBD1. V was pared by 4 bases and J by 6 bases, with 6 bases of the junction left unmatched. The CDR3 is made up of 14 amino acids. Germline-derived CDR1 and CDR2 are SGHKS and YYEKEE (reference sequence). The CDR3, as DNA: TGTGCCAGCAGCCTATCTACAGGGGGCAATGAGCAGTTCTTC. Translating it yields CASSLSTGGNEQFF.

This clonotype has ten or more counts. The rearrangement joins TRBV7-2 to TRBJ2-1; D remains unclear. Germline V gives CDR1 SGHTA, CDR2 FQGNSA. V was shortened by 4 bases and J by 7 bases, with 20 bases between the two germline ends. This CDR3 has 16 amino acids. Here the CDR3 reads CASSSFVAPPGNEQFF. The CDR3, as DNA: TGTGCCAGCAGCTCCTTTGTAGCCCCCCCCGGGAATGAGCAGTTCTTC.

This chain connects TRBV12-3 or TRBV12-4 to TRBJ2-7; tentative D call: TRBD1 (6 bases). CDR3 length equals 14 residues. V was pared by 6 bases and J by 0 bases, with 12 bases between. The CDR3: CASSPTGSSYEQYF. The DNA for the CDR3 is TGTGCCAGCAGCCCCACAGGGAGCTCCTACGAGCAGTACTTC.

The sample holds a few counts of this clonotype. CDR3: CASTPDGGQNEQFF. The CDR3 nucleotides read TGCGCCAGCACCCCGGACGGGGGCCAGAATGAGCAGTTCTTC. The chain combines TRBV23-1 with TRBJ2-1, with D tentatively TRBD1 or TRBD2 (6 bases each). TRBV23-1 is marked as an open reading frame, function uncertain. V shed 7 bases and J shed 7 bases, with 17 bases lying between them. This CDR3 is built from 14 residues.

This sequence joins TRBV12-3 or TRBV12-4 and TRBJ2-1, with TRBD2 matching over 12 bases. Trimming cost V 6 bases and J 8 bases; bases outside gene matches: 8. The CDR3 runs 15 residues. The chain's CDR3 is CASSRSSGGAYEQFF. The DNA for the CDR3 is TGTGCCAGCAGCCGATCTAGCGGGGGGGCCTATGAGCAGTTCTTC.

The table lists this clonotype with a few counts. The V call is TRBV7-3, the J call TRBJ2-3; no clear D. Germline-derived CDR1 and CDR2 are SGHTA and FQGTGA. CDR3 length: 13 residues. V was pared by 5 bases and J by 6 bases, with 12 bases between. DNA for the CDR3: TGTGCCAGCAGCCCCGACCCGGCGGATACGCAGTATTTT. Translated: CASSPDPADTQYF.

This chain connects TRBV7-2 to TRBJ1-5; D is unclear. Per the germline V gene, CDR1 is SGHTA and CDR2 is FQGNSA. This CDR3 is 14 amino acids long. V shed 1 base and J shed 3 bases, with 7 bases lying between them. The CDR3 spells CASSLGRINQPQHF. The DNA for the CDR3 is TGTGCCAGCAGCTTAGGACGGATCAATCAGCCCCAGCATTTT.

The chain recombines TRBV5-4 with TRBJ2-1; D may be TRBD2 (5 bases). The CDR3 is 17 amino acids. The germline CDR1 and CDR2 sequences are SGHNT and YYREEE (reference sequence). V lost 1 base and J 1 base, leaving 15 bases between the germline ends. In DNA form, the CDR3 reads TGTGCCAGCAGCTTGCGGTTTGGCGGGTCATCCTACAATGAGCAGTTCTTC. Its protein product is CASSLRFGGSSYNEQFF.

CDR3 amino acids: CASDSPVGPSSYNEQFF. CDR3 DNA sequence: TGTGCCAGTGATAGTCCCGTGGGACCAAGCTCCTACAATGAGCAGTTCTTC. The J gene is TRBJ2-1, the V gene TRBV9; the D call may be TRBD1 or TRBD2 (5 bases each). This CDR3 is built from 17 residues. Per the germline V gene, CDR1 is SGDLS and CDR2 is YYNGEE. The V end lost 8 bases, the J end lost 0 bases, and 21 bases lay between the germline ends. Filled out from reference TRBV9 and TRBJ2-1, the complete variable domain reads DSGVTQTPKHLITATGQRVTLRCSPRSGDLSVYWYQQSLDQGLQFLIQYYNGEERAKGNILERFSAQQFPDLHSELNLSSLELGDSALYFCASDSPVGPSSYNEQFFGPGTRLTVL.

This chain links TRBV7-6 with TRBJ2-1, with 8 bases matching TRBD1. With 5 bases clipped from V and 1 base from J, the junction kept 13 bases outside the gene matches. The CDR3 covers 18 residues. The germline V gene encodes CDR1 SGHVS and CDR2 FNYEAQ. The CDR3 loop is CASSQAIAGGESYNEQFF. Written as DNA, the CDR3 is TGTGCCAGCAGCCAAGCAATAGCAGGGGGCGAGTCCTACAATGAGCAGTTCTTC.

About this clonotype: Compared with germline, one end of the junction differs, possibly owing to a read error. Here the CDR3 reads CASSYSRRRLYNKQFF. The CDR3 nucleotides are TGTGCCAGCAGTTACTCGCGACGGAGGCTCTACAATAAGCAGTTCTTC. The rearrangement links TRBV6-8 to TRBJ2-1; possibly TRBD2 for D (5 bases). CDR1 and CDR2 from the germline V gene are MNHGY and SAAAGT. CDR3 size: 16 residues.

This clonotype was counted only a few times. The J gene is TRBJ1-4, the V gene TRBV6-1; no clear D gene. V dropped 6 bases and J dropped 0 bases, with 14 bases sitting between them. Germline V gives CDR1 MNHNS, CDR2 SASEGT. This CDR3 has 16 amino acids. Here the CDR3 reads CASSSQILSTNEKLFF. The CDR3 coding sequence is TGTGCCAGCAGCTCCCAAATACTCTCAACTAATGAAAAACTGTTTTTT.

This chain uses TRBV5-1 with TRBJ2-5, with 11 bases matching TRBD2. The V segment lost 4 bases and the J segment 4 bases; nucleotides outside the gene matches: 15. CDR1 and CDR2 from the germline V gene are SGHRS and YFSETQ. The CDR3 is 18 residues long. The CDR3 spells CASSAQTSGVYIGETQYF. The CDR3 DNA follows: TGCGCCAGCAGCGCCCAGACTAGCGGGGTATATATTGGAGAGACCCAGTACTTC.

CDR3 in DNA: TGCAGTGCGACGAAGGAAGGGGGGCCCACAGATACGCAGTATTTT. Protein: CSATKEGGPTDTQYF. The genes are TRBV20-1 and TRBJ2-3; D assignment may be TRBD1 or TRBD2 (6 bases each). This CDR3 comprises 15 residues. Germline V gene data show CDR1 as DFQATT and CDR2 as SNEGSKA (reference sequence). V lost 6 bases, J lost 2 bases, and 18 bases lay in between.

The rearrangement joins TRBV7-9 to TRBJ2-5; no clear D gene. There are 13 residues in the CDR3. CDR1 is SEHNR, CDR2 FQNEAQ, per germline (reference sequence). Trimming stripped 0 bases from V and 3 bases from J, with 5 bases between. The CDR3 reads CASSLAVEETQYF. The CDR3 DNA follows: TGTGCCAGCAGCTTAGCCGTCGAAGAGACCCAGTACTTC.

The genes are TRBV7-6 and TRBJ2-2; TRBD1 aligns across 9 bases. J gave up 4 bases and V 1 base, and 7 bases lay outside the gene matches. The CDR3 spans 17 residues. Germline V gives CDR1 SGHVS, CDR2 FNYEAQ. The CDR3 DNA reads TGTGCCAGCAGCTTAGTTCGGACAGGGGTCCGCACCGGGGAGCTGTTTTTT. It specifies CASSLVRTGVRTGELFF.

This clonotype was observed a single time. This chain's CDR3 is CASSFTALEISGNTIYF. Written as DNA, the CDR3 is TGTGCCAGCAGCTTTACGGCCTTGGAGATATCTGGAAACACCATATATTTT. The rearrangement uses TRBV13 and TRBJ1-3; D is unclear. The V gene's germline CDR1 is PRHDT and CDR2 FYEKMQ (reference sequence). The CDR3 spans 17 residues. V was trimmed by 3 bases and J by 1 base, leaving 16 bases between them.

The CDR3 sequence: CASSYRDRGFEQYF. The DNA of the CDR3 is TGTGCCAGCAGCTACCGGGACAGGGGATTCGAGCAGTACTTC. The V and J genes are TRBV7-9 and TRBJ2-7, with 10 bases that match TRBD1. Germline lookup yields CDR1 SEHNR and CDR2 FQNEAQ (reference sequence). The CDR3 length is 14 residues. With V trimmed by 4 bases and J by 6 bases, 6 bases remained unmatched. Based on the CDR3 plus reference TRBV7-9 and TRBJ2-7, the full variable domain is DTGVSQNPRHKITKRGQNVTFRCDPISEHNRLYWYRQTLGQGPEFLTYFQNEAQLEKSRLLSDRFSAERPKGSFSTLEIQRTEQGDSAMYLCASSYRDRGFEQYFGPGTRLTVT.